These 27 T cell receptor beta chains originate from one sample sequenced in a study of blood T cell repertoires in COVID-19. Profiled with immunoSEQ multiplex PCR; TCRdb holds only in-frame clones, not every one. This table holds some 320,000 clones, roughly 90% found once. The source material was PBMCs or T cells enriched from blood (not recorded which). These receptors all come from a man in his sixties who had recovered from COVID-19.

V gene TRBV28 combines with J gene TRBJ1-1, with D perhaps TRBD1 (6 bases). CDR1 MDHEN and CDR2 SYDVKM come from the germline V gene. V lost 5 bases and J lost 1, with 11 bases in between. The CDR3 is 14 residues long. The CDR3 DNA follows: TGTGCCAGCAGTCCCGGGACATCGAACACTGAAGCTTTCTTT. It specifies CASSPGTSNTEAFF.

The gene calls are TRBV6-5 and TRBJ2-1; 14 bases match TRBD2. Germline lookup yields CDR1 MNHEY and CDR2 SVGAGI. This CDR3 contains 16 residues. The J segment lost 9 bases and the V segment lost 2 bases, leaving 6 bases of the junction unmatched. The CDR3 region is CASSYKTSGRALEQFF. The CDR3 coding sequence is TGTGCCAGCAGTTACAAGACTAGCGGGAGGGCCCTTGAGCAGTTCTTC.

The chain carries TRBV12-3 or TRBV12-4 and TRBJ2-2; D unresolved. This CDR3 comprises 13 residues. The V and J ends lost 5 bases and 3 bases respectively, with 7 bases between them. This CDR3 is CASSLRDTGELFF. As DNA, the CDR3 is TGTGCCAGCAGTCTCCGGGACACCGGGGAGCTGTTTTTT.

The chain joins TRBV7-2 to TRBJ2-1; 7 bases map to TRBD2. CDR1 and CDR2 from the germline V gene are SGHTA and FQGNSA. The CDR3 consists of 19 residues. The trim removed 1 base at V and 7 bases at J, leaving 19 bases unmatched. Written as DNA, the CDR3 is TGTGCCAGCAGCTTAGGTCGAGGCGCGTCAACGGGGGGAAGTAATGAGCAGTTCTTC. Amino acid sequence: CASSLGRGASTGGSNEQFF.

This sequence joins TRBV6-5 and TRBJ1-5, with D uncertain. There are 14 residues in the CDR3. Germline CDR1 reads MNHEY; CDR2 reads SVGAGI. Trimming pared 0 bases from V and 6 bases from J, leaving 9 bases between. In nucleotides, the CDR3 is TGTGCCAGCAGTTACTCGTCGTTGAGTCAGCCCCAGCATTTT. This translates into CASSYSSLSQPQHF.

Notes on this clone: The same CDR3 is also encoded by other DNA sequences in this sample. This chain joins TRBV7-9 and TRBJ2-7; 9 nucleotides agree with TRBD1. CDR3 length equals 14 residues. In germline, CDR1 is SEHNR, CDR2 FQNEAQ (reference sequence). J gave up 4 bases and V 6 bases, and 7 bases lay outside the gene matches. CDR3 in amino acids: CASSSGTGSYEQYF. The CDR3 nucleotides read TGTGCCAGCAGTTCCGGGACAGGGTCTTACGAGCAGTACTTC.

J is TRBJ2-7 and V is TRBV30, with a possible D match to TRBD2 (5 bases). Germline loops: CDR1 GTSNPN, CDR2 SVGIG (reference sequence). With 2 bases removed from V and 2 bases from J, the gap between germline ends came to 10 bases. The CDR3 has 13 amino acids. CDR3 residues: CAWSLDGAYEQYF. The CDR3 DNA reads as TGTGCCTGGAGTCTCGACGGGGCCTACGAGCAGTACTTC.

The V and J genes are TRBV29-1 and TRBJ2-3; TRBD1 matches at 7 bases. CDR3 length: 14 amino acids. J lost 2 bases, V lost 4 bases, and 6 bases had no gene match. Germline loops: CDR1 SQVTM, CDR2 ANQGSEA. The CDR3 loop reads CSVGWDRNTDTQYF. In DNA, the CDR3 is TGCAGCGTTGGTTGGGACAGAAACACAGATACGCAGTATTTT.

CDR3 bases: TGTGCCTGGAGTGTAGGTTCGGGACTCCCCCAGCATTTT. It is translated as CAWSVGSGLPQHF. The V and J genes are TRBV30 and TRBJ1-5; possibly TRBD1 for D (5 bases). Trimming took off 0 bases at V and 10 bases at J, with 13 bases between the two ends. Germline CDR1 GTSNPN, CDR2 SVGIG (reference sequence). CDR3 length: 13 residues.

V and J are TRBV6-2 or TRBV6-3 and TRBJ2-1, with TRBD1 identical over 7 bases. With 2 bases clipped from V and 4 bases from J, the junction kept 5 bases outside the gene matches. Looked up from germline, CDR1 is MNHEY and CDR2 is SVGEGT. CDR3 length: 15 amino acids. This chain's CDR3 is CASSYRRGRYNEQFF. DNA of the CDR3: TGTGCCAGCAGTTACAGAAGGGGGCGATACAATGAGCAGTTCTTC.

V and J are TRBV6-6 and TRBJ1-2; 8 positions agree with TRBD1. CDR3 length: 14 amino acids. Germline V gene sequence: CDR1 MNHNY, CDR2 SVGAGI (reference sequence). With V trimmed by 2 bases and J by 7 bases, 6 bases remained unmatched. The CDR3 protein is CASSYETGASGYTF. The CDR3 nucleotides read TGTGCCAGCAGTTACGAGACAGGGGCTTCTGGCTACACCTTC.

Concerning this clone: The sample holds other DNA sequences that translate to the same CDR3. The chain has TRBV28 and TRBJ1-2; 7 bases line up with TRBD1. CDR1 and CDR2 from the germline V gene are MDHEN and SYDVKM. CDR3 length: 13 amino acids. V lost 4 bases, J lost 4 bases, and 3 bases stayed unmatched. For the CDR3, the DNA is TGTGCCAGCAGTTCCGGGACAGTCTATGGCTACACCTTC. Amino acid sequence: CASSSGTVYGYTF.

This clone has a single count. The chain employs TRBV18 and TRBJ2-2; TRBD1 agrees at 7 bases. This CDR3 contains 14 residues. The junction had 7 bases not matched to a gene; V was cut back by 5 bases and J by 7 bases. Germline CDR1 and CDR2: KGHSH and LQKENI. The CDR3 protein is CASSSGQEGGELFF. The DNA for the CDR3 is TGTGCCAGCTCATCAGGACAGGAAGGCGGGGAGCTGTTTTTT.

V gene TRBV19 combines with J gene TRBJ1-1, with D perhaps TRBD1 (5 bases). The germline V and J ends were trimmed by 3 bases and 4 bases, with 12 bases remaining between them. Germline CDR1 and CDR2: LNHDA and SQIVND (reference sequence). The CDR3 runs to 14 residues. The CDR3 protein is CASSILGDGTEAFF. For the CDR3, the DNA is TGTGCCAGTAGTATTTTAGGGGATGGCACTGAAGCTTTCTTT.

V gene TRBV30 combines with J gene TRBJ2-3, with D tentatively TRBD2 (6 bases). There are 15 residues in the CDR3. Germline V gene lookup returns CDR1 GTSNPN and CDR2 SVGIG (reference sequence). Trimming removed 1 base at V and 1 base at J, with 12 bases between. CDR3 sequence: CAWSGGSGRTDTQYF. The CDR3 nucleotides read TGTGCCTGGAGTGGAGGTAGCGGTCGCACAGATACGCAGTATTTT.

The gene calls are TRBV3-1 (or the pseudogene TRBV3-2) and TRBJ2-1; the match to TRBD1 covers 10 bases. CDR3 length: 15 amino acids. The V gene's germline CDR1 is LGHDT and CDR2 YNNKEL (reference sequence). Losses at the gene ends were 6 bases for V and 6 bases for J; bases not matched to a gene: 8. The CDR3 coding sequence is TGTGCCAGCAGTATCGGGACAGGGGTACCCAATGAGCAGTTCTTC. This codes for CASSIGTGVPNEQFF.

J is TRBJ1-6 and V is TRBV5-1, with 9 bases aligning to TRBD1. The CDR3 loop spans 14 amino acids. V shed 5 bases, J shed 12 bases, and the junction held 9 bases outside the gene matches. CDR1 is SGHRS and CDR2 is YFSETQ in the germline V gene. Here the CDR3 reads CASRNPQGAEPLHF. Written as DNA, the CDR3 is TGCGCCAGCAGAAACCCACAGGGGGCAGAACCCCTCCACTTT.

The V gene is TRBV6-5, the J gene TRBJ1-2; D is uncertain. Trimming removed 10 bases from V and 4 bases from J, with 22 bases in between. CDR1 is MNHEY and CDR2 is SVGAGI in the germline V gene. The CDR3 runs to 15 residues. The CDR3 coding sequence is TGTGCCACCGAGGAATTTGCGGGAGAAACCTATGGCTACACCTTC. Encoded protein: CATEEFAGETYGYTF.

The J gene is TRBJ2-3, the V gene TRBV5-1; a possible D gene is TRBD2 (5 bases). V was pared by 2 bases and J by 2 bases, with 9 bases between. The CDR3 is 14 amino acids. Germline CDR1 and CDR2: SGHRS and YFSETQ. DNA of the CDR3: TGCGCCAGCAGCTTTCCGGGGTCCACAGATACGCAGTATTTT. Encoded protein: CASSFPGSTDTQYF.

The CDR3 is CSASNRVTNEKLFF. CDR3 bases: TGCAGTGCTAGTAACAGGGTTACTAATGAAAAACTGTTTTTT. V and J are TRBV20-1 and TRBJ1-4; a weak D match, TRBD1 (6 bases). The CDR3 consists of 14 residues. V was clipped by 3 bases and J by 2 bases, with 10 bases between them. CDR1 DFQATT and CDR2 SNEGSKA come from the germline V gene (reference sequence).

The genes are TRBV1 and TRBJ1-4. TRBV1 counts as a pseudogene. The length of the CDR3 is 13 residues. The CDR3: CTKRTATNEKLFF. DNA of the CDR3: TGCACCAAAAGGACTGCAACTAATGAAAAACTGTTTTTT.

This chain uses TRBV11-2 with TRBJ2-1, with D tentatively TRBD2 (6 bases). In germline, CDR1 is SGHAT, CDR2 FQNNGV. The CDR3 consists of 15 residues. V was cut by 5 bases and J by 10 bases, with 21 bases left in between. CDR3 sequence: CASSTLAASNEEQFF. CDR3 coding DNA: TGTGCCAGCAGCACCTTAGCGGCCTCCAACGAGGAGCAGTTCTTC.

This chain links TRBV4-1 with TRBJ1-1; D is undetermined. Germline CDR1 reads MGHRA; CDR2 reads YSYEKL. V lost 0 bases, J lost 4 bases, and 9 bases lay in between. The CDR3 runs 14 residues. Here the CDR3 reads CASSQDGGVTEAFF. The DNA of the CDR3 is TGCGCCAGCAGCCAAGACGGCGGGGTCACTGAAGCTTTCTTT.

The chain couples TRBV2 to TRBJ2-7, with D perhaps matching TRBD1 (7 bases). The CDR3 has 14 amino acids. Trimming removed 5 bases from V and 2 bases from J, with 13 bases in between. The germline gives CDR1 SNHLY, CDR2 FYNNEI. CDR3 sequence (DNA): TGTGCCAGCAGTAACAGGGGACTTACCTACGAGCAGTACTTC. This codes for CASSNRGLTYEQYF.

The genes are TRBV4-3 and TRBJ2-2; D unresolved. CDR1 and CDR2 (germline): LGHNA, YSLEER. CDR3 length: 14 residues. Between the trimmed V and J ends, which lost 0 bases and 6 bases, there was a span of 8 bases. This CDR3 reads CASSQDVSSGELFF. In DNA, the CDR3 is TGCGCCAGCAGCCAAGACGTGTCCTCCGGGGAGCTGTTTTTT.

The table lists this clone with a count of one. The CDR3, as DNA: TGTGCTAGTGGTTTGGGAACCGGGGTGGGCTACGAGCAGTACTTC. Translated: CASGLGTGVGYEQYF. The chain has TRBV12-5 and TRBJ2-7, with D perhaps TRBD2 (5 bases). V gave up 1 base and J gave up 3 bases, with 13 bases separating them. This CDR3 is 15 amino acids long. The germline V gene encodes CDR1 LGHNT and CDR2 FRNRAP.

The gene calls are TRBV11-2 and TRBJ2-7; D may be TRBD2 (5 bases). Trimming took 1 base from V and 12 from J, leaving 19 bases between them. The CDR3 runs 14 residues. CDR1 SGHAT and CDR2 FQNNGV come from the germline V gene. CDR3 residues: CASSLGWETIVRYF. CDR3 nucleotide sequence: TGTGCCAGCAGCTTAGGGTGGGAGACGATCGTGCGGTACTTC.